This record looks at one T cell receptor (beta chain) sequence and its context. Its antigen is unidentified. This sample stems from a study of OX40 agonist ivuxolimab in advanced cancers. Some clones are missing from TCRdb's copy, which holds only in-frame ones; the method was immunoSEQ multiplex PCR. The sample has tens of thousands of clones, about 87% seen once. Study observations and caveats: Among the least clonally expanded were partial responders at 0.1-3.0 mg/kg.

Autoimmune disease history or systemic immunosuppression meant exclusion. Sampling times: baseline, cycle 4 day 1, cycle 7 day 1. Looked up from germline, CDR1 is SGHTA and CDR2 is FQGTGA. The CDR3 extends over 14 amino acids. V lost 1 base and J 4 bases, leaving 7 bases between the germline ends. The sample consisted of CD4+ or CD8+ T cells sorted from blood, taken in a trial of the OX40 agonist ivuxolimab. The clonotype was recovered from an adult with an advanced solid tumor such as melanoma, head and neck, liver or kidney cancer. This chain joins TRBV7-3 and TRBJ2-2, with D possibly matching TRBD1 (6 bases). CDR3 amino acids: CASSLKGGTGELFF. The CDR3 DNA sequence: TGTGCCAGCAGCTTAAAAGGGGGCACCGGGGAGCTGTTTTTT.